This section outlines one T cell receptor (beta chain) sequence together with its context. What it binds is not known. The data stem from a study of T cell responses to AZD1222 COVID-19 vaccine. V was trimmed by 3 bases and J by 5 bases, leaving 17 bases between them. This CDR3 is built from 17 residues. Germline assignment: CDR1 KGHSH and CDR2 LQKENI. Whole-study findings and limits: Scientists sampled the repertoires only once the peak T cell response had passed. A reported finding is that nearly half of spike-specific TCRs target unmutated variant regions. Spike-specific TCR depth and breadth grew after two AZD1222 doses. The span of vaccine-associated CD4 TCRs extended across spike, with dominance at 160-218 and 743-854.

Repertoires were generated with immunoSEQ multiplex PCR, while TCRdb's copy carries only in-frame clones and drops some. The sample yields roughly 120,000 clones, 85% to 90% seen once. Sequenced here: peripheral blood, sampled 28 days after the second AZD1222 dose. The sequence derives from an adult who received the AZD1222 COVID-19 vaccine. The rearrangement links TRBV18 to TRBJ1-6; D possibly corresponds to TRBD1 (6 bases). The DNA for the CDR3 is TGTGCCAGCTCACCTCGCCAAGGGACATTCAATAATTCACCCCTCCACTTT. This encodes CASSPRQGTFNNSPLHF.